The 27 T cell receptor beta chains below were found in one sample sequenced in a study of T cell changes during pregnancy in multiple sclerosis (dated by TCRdb to the late 2010s). Preparation of the library involved the immunoSEQ multiplex PCR assay. TCRdb carries this immuneACCESS record with in-frame sequences only. Its versions omit some clonotypes, under half of them owing to an unresolved V gene in the studies checked, with the rest unexplained. Across this sample there are about 58,000 clones, with under 95% seen only once. The top ten clones comprise around 0.5% of the sample. The sample was CD4+ T cells from peripheral blood mononuclear cells, taken after pregnancy. All receptors derive from a female donor in good health, enrolled as a control in a pregnancy study.

The chain links TRBV7-9 to TRBJ1-5; D uncertain. V was trimmed by 4 bases and J by 0 bases, leaving 7 bases between them. The CDR3 extends over 14 amino acids. In germline, CDR1 is SEHNR, CDR2 FQNEAQ (reference sequence). The CDR3 DNA follows: TGTGCCAGCAGCTCAGTAAATAGCAATCAGCCCCAGCATTTT. It translates to CASSSVNSNQPQHF.

This chain connects TRBV5-4 to TRBJ2-7; a possible D gene is TRBD2 (6 bases). CDR1 SGHNT and CDR2 YYREEE come from the germline V gene (reference sequence). Between the trimmed V and J ends, which lost 4 bases and 2 bases, there was a span of 16 bases. CDR3 length equals 15 residues. This CDR3 reads CASSPGGTDTYEQYF. The CDR3 DNA reads TGTGCCAGCAGCCCCGGCGGGACGGATACCTACGAGCAGTACTTC.

The rearrangement joins TRBV9 to TRBJ1-3, with D maybe TRBD1 (5 bases). The V and J ends lost 0 bases and 0 bases respectively, with 19 bases between them. Germline CDR1 reads SGDLS; CDR2 reads YYNGEE. The CDR3 length is 19 residues. The CDR3 coding sequence is TGTGCCAGCAGCGTAGGCTTATTTCAGGGTATGTCCTCTGGAAACACCATATATTTT. Encoded protein: CASSVGLFQGMSSGNTIYF.

The chain employs TRBV7-2 and TRBJ2-7, with 7 bases identical to TRBD1. The CDR3 is made up of 14 amino acids. The junction had 4 bases not matched to a gene; V was cut back by 5 bases and J by 0 bases. Germline V lookup: CDR1 SGHTA, CDR2 FQGNSA. The CDR3: CASSPRQGSYEQYF. Written as DNA, the CDR3 is TGTGCCAGCAGCCCGCGACAGGGCTCCTACGAGCAGTACTTC.

The chain couples TRBV6-5 to TRBJ1-2; a possible D gene is TRBD1 (6 bases). This CDR3 spans 14 amino acids. Trimming shortened V by 5 bases and J by 2 bases, and 12 bases separated the two germline ends. CDR1 is MNHEY and CDR2 is SVGAGI in the germline V gene. The CDR3 DNA follows: TGTGCCAGCAGTCGGGACACCCAGAACTATGGCTACACCTTC. As protein: CASSRDTQNYGYTF.

The chain combines TRBV11-3 with TRBJ2-5; weak D call: TRBD2 (7 bases). There are 15 residues in the CDR3. V gave up 7 bases and J gave up 0 bases, with 15 bases separating them. Per the germline V gene, CDR1 is SGHNT and CDR2 is YENEEA. CDR3 region: CASKEGGPHQETQYF. In DNA form, the CDR3 reads TGTGCCAGCAAAGAGGGGGGGCCCCACCAAGAGACCCAGTACTTC.

The rearrangement uses TRBV7-6 and TRBJ1-5; D is unresolved. V was cut by 5 bases and J by 5 bases, with 10 bases left in between. The germline CDR1 and CDR2 sequences are SGHVS and FNYEAQ. CDR3 length: 13 amino acids. The DNA of the CDR3 is TGTGCCAGCAGCCTCAGTTTCTATCAGCCCCAGCATTTT. Protein product: CASSLSFYQPQHF.

The chain combines TRBV30 with TRBJ2-1; D possibly corresponds to TRBD1 (5 bases). The CDR3 length is 13 residues. V lost 0 bases and J 3 bases, leaving 6 bases between the germline ends. Germline V gene sequence: CDR1 GTSNPN, CDR2 SVGIG (reference sequence). The CDR3 DNA reads TGTGCCTGGAGTGTCGACAGCTACAATGAGCAGTTCTTC. The encoded protein is CAWSVDSYNEQFF.

V usage is TRBV6-5 and J usage is TRBJ1-4; D is unclear. Germline V CDR1 and CDR2: MNHEY, SVGAGI. Deletions cut 7 bases from V and 5 bases from J, with 14 bases between. There are 14 residues in the CDR3. Here the CDR3 reads CASTHGRENEKLFF. Here the CDR3 DNA reads TGTGCCAGCACCCACGGACGGGAGAATGAAAAACTGTTTTTT.

The V gene is TRBV19, the J gene TRBJ1-4, with 9 bases identical to TRBD1. The V gene end was trimmed by 5 bases and the J gene end by 10 bases; junction bases not matched to a gene: 11. The CDR3 has 15 residues. CDR1 is LNHDA, CDR2 SQIVND, per germline (reference sequence). This chain's CDR3 is CASSARDRESVKLFF. In nucleotides, the CDR3 is TGTGCCAGTAGTGCGCGGGACAGGGAGAGTGTAAAACTGTTTTTT.

This CDR3 reads CATWGQGVRFYTF. Written as DNA, the CDR3 is TGTGCCACCTGGGGACAGGGGGTAAGATTTTACACCTTC. The chain links TRBV19 to TRBJ1-2; 11 bases map to TRBD1. Germline V gives CDR1 LNHDA, CDR2 SQIVND (reference sequence). The ends lost 10 bases at V and 11 bases at J; junction bases unmatched: 12. The CDR3 has 13 amino acids.

The CDR3 here is CASSEAQFLAKNIQYF. CDR3 in DNA: TGTGCCAGCAGTGAAGCACAGTTTCTAGCCAAAAACATTCAGTACTTC. The V gene is TRBV6-1, the J gene TRBJ2-4; no definite D call. CDR3 length: 16 amino acids. The germline CDR1 and CDR2 sequences are MNHNS and SASEGT. V was cut by 0 bases and J by 0 bases, with 9 bases left in between.

This chain joins TRBV5-1 and TRBJ2-2; D is perhaps TRBD2 (6 bases). This CDR3 is 16 amino acids long. Trimming removed 4 bases at V and 1 base at J, with 14 bases between. Per the germline V gene, CDR1 is SGHRS and CDR2 is YFSETQ. The CDR3: CASSPRLDLNTGELFF. CDR3 nucleotide sequence: TGCGCCAGCAGCCCCAGACTAGACTTGAACACCGGGGAGCTGTTTTTT. Together with reference TRBV5-1 and TRBJ2-2, the CDR3 gives the full variable domain: KAGVTQTPRYLIKTRGQQVTLSCSPISGHRSVSWYQQTPGQGLQFLFEYFSETQRNKGNFPGRFSGRQFSNSRSEMNVSTLELGDSALYLCASSPRLDLNTGELFFGEGSRLTVL.

The sample holds a few counts of this clone. The chain is built from TRBV6-5 and TRBJ2-7, with TRBD2 matching over 11 bases. The CDR3 covers 15 residues. Per germline, CDR1 MNHEY and CDR2 SVGAGI. With V trimmed by 6 bases and J by 1 base, 5 bases remained unmatched. The CDR3 region is CASSFSGGESYEQYF. DNA for the CDR3: TGTGCCAGCAGCTTTAGCGGGGGGGAGTCCTACGAGCAGTACTTC.

The rearrangement links TRBV7-2 to TRBJ2-1, with D possibly TRBD2 on 6 matching bases. Deletions cut 0 bases from V and 0 bases from J, with 9 bases between. There are 16 residues in the CDR3. Germline CDR1 is SGHTA and CDR2 is FQGNSA. The CDR3, as DNA: TGTGCCAGCAGCTTAGCAGGGACTGGCTCCTACAATGAGCAGTTCTTC. This gives the protein CASSLAGTGSYNEQFF.

V usage is TRBV7-8 and J usage is TRBJ1-5, with D hard to call. Trimming took 2 bases from V and 1 from J, leaving 9 bases between them. The V gene's germline CDR1 is SGHVS and CDR2 FQNEAQ. CDR3 length equals 15 residues. CDR3 DNA sequence: TGTGCCAGCAGCTTATTTGTACAGAGCAATCAGCCCCAGCATTTT. Encoded protein: CASSLFVQSNQPQHF.

The CDR3 DNA reads TGTGCCAGCAGTATTCGGACAGGGAGCTATGGCTACACCTTC. Translated: CASSIRTGSYGYTF. This chain links TRBV25-1 with TRBJ1-2, with TRBD1 identical over 8 bases. CDR3 length equals 14 residues. Germline CDR1 reads MGHDK; CDR2 reads SYGVNS. V shed 5 bases and J 4 bases; nucleotides not matched to a gene: 6.

This rearrangement joins TRBV30 to TRBJ1-1, with a weak D call TRBD1 (5 bases). V was pared by 1 base and J by 8 bases, with 11 bases between. The germline V gene has CDR1 GTSNPN and CDR2 SVGIG (reference sequence). The CDR3 length is 12 residues. In DNA, the CDR3 is TGTGCCTGGAGTGGGGACTGGGCAGAAGCTTTCTTT. This gives the protein CAWSGDWAEAFF.

CDR3 loop: CASSKTSGSTDTQYF. CDR3 DNA sequence: TGTGCCAGTTCCAAGACTAGCGGGAGCACAGATACGCAGTATTTT. The chain uses TRBV19 and TRBJ2-3; TRBD2 agrees at 10 bases. The ends lost 8 bases at V and 0 bases at J; junction bases unmatched: 5. Per the germline V gene, CDR1 is LNHDA and CDR2 is SQIVND (reference sequence). The CDR3 runs 15 residues.

The chain couples TRBV30 to TRBJ2-2; D unclear. V was pared by 5 bases and J by 6 bases, with 4 bases between. The CDR3 length is 10 residues. Per germline, CDR1 GTSNPN and CDR2 SVGIG (reference sequence). Written as DNA, the CDR3 is TGTGCCTGGGGAGCCGGGGAGCTGTTTTTT. Translated: CAWGAGELFF.

This rearrangement joins TRBV18 to TRBJ1-2; maybe TRBD1 (5 bases). This CDR3 has 13 amino acids. Between the trimmed V and J ends, which lost 3 bases and 6 bases, there was a span of 11 bases. Germline values: CDR1 KGHSH, CDR2 LQKENI. The CDR3 nucleotides read TGTGCCAGCTCACCTCAGGGCCTGCATGGCTACACCTTC. Translation: CASSPQGLHGYTF. Variable domain in full (rest from reference TRBV18 and TRBJ1-2): NAGVMQNPRHLVRRRGQEARLRCSPMKGHSHVYWYRQLPEEGLKFMVYLQKENIIDESGMPKERFSAEFPKEGPSILRIQQVVRGDSAAYFCASSPQGLHGYTFGSGTRLTVV.

The rearrangement joins TRBV6-4 to TRBJ1-1; D remains unclear. There are 14 residues in the CDR3. V was cut by 6 bases and J by 1 base, with 12 bases left in between. Germline loops: CDR1 MRHNA, CDR2 SNTAGT. CDR3: CASRAGSANTEAFF. The CDR3 DNA reads as TGTGCCAGCAGAGCGGGGAGCGCGAACACTGAAGCTTTCTTT.

CDR3 bases: TGCGCCAGCAGCCAAGGACAGGGGAGGACTGAAGCTTTCTTT. Translating it yields CASSQGQGRTEAFF. This sequence joins TRBV4-1 and TRBJ1-1, with 8 bases identical to TRBD1. J lost 5 bases, V lost 1 base, and 3 bases had no gene match. This CDR3 has 14 residues. In germline, CDR1 is MGHRA, CDR2 YSYEKL.

This chain connects TRBV9 to TRBJ1-2; D ambiguous. The germline V gene has CDR1 SGDLS and CDR2 YYNGEE. The CDR3 spans 13 residues. The ends were cut back, 0 bases at V and 4 bases at J, with 7 bases in the middle. The CDR3 DNA reads as TGTGCCAGCAGCGTAGGTGGGAGCTATGGCTACACCTTC. Translated, it gives CASSVGGSYGYTF.

This chain uses TRBV9 with TRBJ2-3; 11 bases align to TRBD2. CDR3 length: 16 residues. The V gene's germline CDR1 is SGDLS and CDR2 YYNGEE. With V trimmed by 3 bases and J by 1 base, 4 bases remained unmatched. CDR3 nucleotides: TGTGCCAGCAGCGGGAAGACTAGCGGGGGCACAGATACGCAGTATTTT. Its translation is CASSGKTSGGTDTQYF.

This rearrangement joins TRBV28 to TRBJ2-3; maybe TRBD2 (7 bases). Looked up from germline, CDR1 is MDHEN and CDR2 is SYDVKM. The V and J ends lost 5 bases and 4 bases respectively, with 19 bases between them. The CDR3 consists of 16 residues. This CDR3 reads CASSPQLGGGADTQYF. CDR3 nucleotides: TGTGCCAGCAGTCCCCAGTTGGGGGGGGGCGCAGATACGCAGTATTTT.

The chain has TRBV6-9 and TRBJ1-2; D gene unclear. Germline loops: CDR1 MNHGY, CDR2 SVAAGI. V lost 6 bases and J 8 bases, leaving 16 bases between the germline ends. The CDR3 is made up of 13 amino acids. CDR3 sequence (DNA): TGTGCCAGCAGCCGGCAAGCCGGGAAGGGCTACACCTTC. This translates into CASSRQAGKGYTF.